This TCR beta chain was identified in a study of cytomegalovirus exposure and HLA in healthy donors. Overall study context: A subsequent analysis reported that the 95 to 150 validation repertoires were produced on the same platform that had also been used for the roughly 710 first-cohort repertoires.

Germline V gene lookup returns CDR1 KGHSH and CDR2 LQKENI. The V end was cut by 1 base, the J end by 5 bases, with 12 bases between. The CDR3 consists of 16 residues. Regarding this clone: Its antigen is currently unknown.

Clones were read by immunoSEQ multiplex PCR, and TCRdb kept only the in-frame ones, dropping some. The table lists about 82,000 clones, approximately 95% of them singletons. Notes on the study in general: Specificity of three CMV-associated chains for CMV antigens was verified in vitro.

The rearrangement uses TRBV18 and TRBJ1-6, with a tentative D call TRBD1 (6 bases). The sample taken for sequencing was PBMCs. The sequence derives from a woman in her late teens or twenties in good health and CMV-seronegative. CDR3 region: CASSPLPGADNSPLHF. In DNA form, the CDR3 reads TGTGCCAGCTCACCACTTCCAGGGGCGGATAATTCACCCCTCCACTTT. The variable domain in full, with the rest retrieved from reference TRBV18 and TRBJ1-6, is NAGVMQNPRHLVRRRGQEARLRCSPMKGHSHVYWYRQLPEEGLKFMVYLQKENIIDESGMPKERFSAEFPKEGPSILRIQQVVRGDSAAYFCASSPLPGADNSPLHFGNGTRLTVT.